The entry below describes one TCR beta chain. The antigen is undetermined. Trimming cost V 4 bases and J 6 bases, with 13 bases left between them. The CDR3 runs 14 residues. Per germline, CDR1 SGHVS and CDR2 FNYEAQ. Repertoires were generated with immunoSEQ multiplex PCR, while TCRdb's copy carries only in-frame clones and drops some. This table holds about 150,000 clones, about 89% found once. This record comes from a study of T cell responses to AZD1222 COVID-19 vaccine. Points from the study as a whole: There were repertoire samples only from the period after the peak T cell response.

The rearrangement joins TRBV7-6 to TRBJ2-1; the D gene could be TRBD1 or TRBD2 (5 bases each). The sequencing used peripheral blood, collected 28 days after the second AZD1222 dose. The sequence was collected from an adult who received the AZD1222 COVID-19 vaccine. CDR3 DNA sequence: TGTGCCAGCAGCTCGCAACCAGGGACCAATGAGCAGTTCTTC. As protein: CASSSQPGTNEQFF.